The 15 T cell receptor beta chains listed next were all sequenced from one sample in a study of response to subunit inactivated influenza vaccine. TCRdb used MiXCR to reprocess the RT-PCR reads, holding one entry per CDR3 protein. The sample lists 550,000 to 800,000 distinct CDR3 sequences; around a sixth were seen once. The sample here was PBMCs from blood, taken 11 to 12 days after vaccination. Receptors were obtained from a man aged 50-59 years who received an inactivated influenza vaccine.

The gene calls are TRBV5-1 and TRBJ2-7; 13 positions match TRBD2. Germline values: CDR1 SGHRS, CDR2 YFSETQ. The CDR3 is made up of 18 amino acids. Trimming removed 2 bases from V and 3 bases from J; junction bases left unmatched: 11. This CDR3 reads CASSFGLAGALIGYEQYF. CDR3 DNA sequence: TGCGCCAGCAGCTTCGGACTAGCGGGGGCTCTAATCGGCTACGAGCAGTACTTC.

This clonotype was observed a few times. The chain combines TRBV2 with TRBJ1-2, with 8 positions matching TRBD1. CDR1 SNHLY and CDR2 FYNNEI come from the germline V gene. The CDR3 has 15 residues. Unmatched junction bases numbered 6, after V lost 6 bases and J lost 0 bases. In nucleotides, the CDR3 is TGTGCCAGCAGCCTGGACAGGGCAGCTAACTATGGCTACACCTTC. This sequence encodes CASSLDRAANYGYTF. Looking up the rest from reference TRBV2 and TRBJ1-2 gives the full variable domain: EPEVTQTPSHQVTQMGQEVILRCVPISNHLYFYWYRQILGQKVEFLVSFYNNEISEKSEIFDDQFSVERPDGSNFTLKIRSTKLEDSAMYFCASSLDRAANYGYTFGSGTRLTVV.

The rearrangement uses TRBV19 and TRBJ1-2; 9 bases match TRBD1. With V trimmed by 3 bases and J by 4 bases, 6 bases remained unmatched. The CDR3 consists of 15 residues. Germline loops: CDR1 LNHDA, CDR2 SQIVND (reference sequence). The CDR3 here is CASSMGQGALYGYTF. In nucleotides, the CDR3 is TGTGCCAGTAGTATGGGACAGGGAGCACTCTATGGCTACACCTTC.

In this sample, this clonotype turned up a few times. V gene TRBV20-1 combines with J gene TRBJ1-5, with 8 nucleotides matching TRBD1. The CDR3 runs to 13 residues. The V and J ends lost 3 bases and 7 bases, in that order; junction bases with no gene match: 5. The germline CDR1 and CDR2 sequences are DFQATT and SNEGSKA (reference sequence). CDR3 nucleotide sequence: TGCAGTGCTAGCCCAGGGGGCGGCCAGCCCCAGCATTTT. Translating it yields CSASPGGGQPQHF.

As DNA, the CDR3 is TGCGCCACCAGAAACTCCTATAATTCACCCCTCCACTTT. This sequence encodes CATRNSYNSPLHF. The genes are TRBV5-1 and TRBJ1-6; D unresolved. The CDR3 extends over 13 amino acids. Between the trimmed V and J ends, which lost 9 bases and 0 bases, there was a span of 7 bases. CDR1 is SGHRS and CDR2 is YFSETQ in the germline V gene.

This clonotype was detected a few times. As DNA, the CDR3 is TGTGCCAGCAGCTTAGGGGCAGCCAATCAGCCCCAGCATTTT. Residues: CASSLGAANQPQHF. The chain couples TRBV7-8 to TRBJ1-5; D not certain. The CDR3 totals 14 residues. Germline-derived CDR1 and CDR2 are SGHVS and FQNEAQ. Trimming took 1 base from V and 3 from J, leaving 7 bases between them.

The rearrangement joins TRBV4-2 to TRBJ1-2; 8 bases agree with TRBD1. This CDR3 spans 17 amino acids. Germline CDR1 LGHNA, CDR2 YNFKEQ. After removal of 1 base from V and 2 bases from J, the junction contained 9 bases not matched to a gene. The CDR3 DNA reads as TGTGCCAGCAGCCAAGGCCCAGGGGGCGCAGGAAACTATGGCTACACCTTC. This encodes CASSQGPGGAGNYGYTF.

The chain carries TRBV9 and TRBJ2-5, with D maybe TRBD2 (5 bases). Germline CDR1 is SGDLS and CDR2 is YYNGEE. The CDR3 spans 14 residues. V was pared by 3 bases and J by 3 bases, with 12 bases between. In DNA form, the CDR3 reads TGTGCCAGCAGCGACAAGGACTCCGAAGAGACCCAGTACTTC. Protein sequence: CASSDKDSEETQYF.

The rearrangement links TRBV11-2 to TRBJ2-1, with D unclear. The CDR3 covers 13 residues. Per germline, CDR1 SGHAT and CDR2 FQNNGV. V lost 5 bases and J 8 bases, leaving 13 bases between the germline ends. This chain's CDR3 is CASSPLSGDEQFF. CDR3 bases: TGTGCCAGCAGCCCCTTAAGTGGGGATGAGCAGTTCTTC.

V usage is TRBV7-9 and J usage is TRBJ2-7; TRBD1 aligns across 10 bases. The CDR3 runs to 15 residues. Germline lookup yields CDR1 SEHNR and CDR2 FQNEAQ (reference sequence). Losses at the gene ends were 5 bases for V and 2 bases for J; bases not matched to a gene: 6. CDR3 sequence (DNA): TGTGCCAGCAGCGCGGGACAGGGGTCAACCTACGAGCAGTACTTC. It specifies CASSAGQGSTYEQYF. The full variable domain, rest sourced from reference TRBV7-9 and TRBJ2-7, is DTGVSQNPRHKITKRGQNVTFRCDPISEHNRLYWYRQTLGQGPEFLTYFQNEAQLEKSRLLSDRFSAERPKGSFSTLEIQRTEQGDSAMYLCASSAGQGSTYEQYFGPGTRLTVT.

This clonotype was detected ten times or more. The chain couples TRBV12-3 or TRBV12-4 to TRBJ1-4; 8 bases line up with TRBD1. With V trimmed by 3 bases and J by 8 bases, 5 bases remained unmatched. The CDR3 extends over 14 amino acids. For the CDR3, the DNA is TGTGCCAGCAGTTTCAGGGGGCATCAAGAAAAACTGTTTTTT. Amino acid sequence: CASSFRGHQEKLFF.

This chain uses TRBV7-2 with TRBJ2-1; tentative D call: TRBD2 (6 bases). Germline V CDR1 and CDR2: SGHTA, FQGNSA. The V and J ends lost 7 bases and 4 bases respectively, with 17 bases between them. The CDR3 extends over 15 amino acids. The chain's CDR3 is CASTPGASEYNEQFF. The CDR3 DNA reads TGTGCCAGCACTCCTGGGGCTAGCGAATACAATGAGCAGTTCTTC.

This clonotype was seen a few times. The V call is TRBV11-3, the J call TRBJ2-1, with D uncertain. Trimming shortened V by 3 bases and J by 2 bases, and 11 bases separated the two germline ends. Germline-derived CDR1 and CDR2 are SGHNT and YENEEA. The length of the CDR3 is 15 residues. The CDR3 nucleotides are TGTGCCAGCAGCTTCGATCGGGCTACCTACAATGAGCAGTTCTTC. Residues: CASSFDRATYNEQFF.

In this sample, this clonotype turned up a few times. The chain uses TRBV20-1 and TRBJ1-2; D gene unclear. V lost 0 bases to trimming and J lost 3 bases, with 14 bases between them. The CDR3 sequence is 15 residues long. Germline V CDR1 and CDR2: DFQATT, SNEGSKA (reference sequence). The CDR3 DNA sequence: TGCAGTGCTAGAGATCTGAGGGCAGGAGACTATGGCTACACCTTC. It translates to CSARDLRAGDYGYTF.

In its sample, this clonotype was seen many times. The chain is built from TRBV5-4 and TRBJ2-3, with D possibly being TRBD2 (6 bases). The CDR3 extends over 16 amino acids. Germline CDR1 is SGHNT and CDR2 is YYREEE (reference sequence). The ends were cut back, 5 bases at V and 0 bases at J, with 16 bases in the middle. The CDR3 DNA is TGTGCCAGCAGTAACGAAGGGACTTCTAGCACAGATACGCAGTATTTT. The encoded protein is CASSNEGTSSTDTQYF.